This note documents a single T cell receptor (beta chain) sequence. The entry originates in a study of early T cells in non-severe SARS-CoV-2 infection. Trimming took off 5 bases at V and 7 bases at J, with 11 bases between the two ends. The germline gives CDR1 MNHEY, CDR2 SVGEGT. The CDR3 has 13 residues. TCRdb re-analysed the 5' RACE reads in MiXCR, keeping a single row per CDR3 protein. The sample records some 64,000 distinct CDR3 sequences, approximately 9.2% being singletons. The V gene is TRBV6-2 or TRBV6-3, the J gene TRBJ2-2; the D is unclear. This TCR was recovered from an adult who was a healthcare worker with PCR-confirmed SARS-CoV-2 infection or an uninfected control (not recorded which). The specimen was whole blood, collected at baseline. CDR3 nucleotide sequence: TGTGCCAGCAGTCCGGAGCGCTACGGGGAGCTGTTTTTT. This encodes CASSPERYGELFF.